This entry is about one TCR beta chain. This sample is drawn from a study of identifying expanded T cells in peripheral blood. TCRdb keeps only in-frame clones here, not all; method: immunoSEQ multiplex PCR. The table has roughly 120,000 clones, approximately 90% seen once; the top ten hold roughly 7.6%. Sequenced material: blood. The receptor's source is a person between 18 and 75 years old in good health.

CDR3 in DNA: TGTGCCAGCAGCGGGCAAAGAGTTTCCTATGAAAAACTGTTTTTT. Its protein product is CASSGQRVSYEKLFF. The V gene is TRBV6-9, the J gene TRBJ1-4; D remains ambiguous. The V end was cut by 6 bases, the J end by 6 bases, with 17 bases between. CDR3 length equals 15 residues. In germline, CDR1 is MNHGY, CDR2 SVAAGI.